The next 24 T cell receptor beta chains were all read from a single sample in a study of long-term antiretroviral therapy in people with HIV. Runs used v3.0 of the immunoSEQ assay and were done at survey level. Clones were sequenced by immunoSEQ multiplex PCR, and TCRdb holds only the in-frame ones, with some missing. There are around 12,000 clones in the sample; around 89% occur only once, and 22% lies in the top ten. The sample was unsorted PBMCs, taken 2.1 years after starting antiretroviral therapy. The source of these receptors is a woman aged 40 to 49 with HIV.

A word on this clone: Other DNA sequences in the sample encode the same CDR3. The rearrangement joins TRBV7-9 to TRBJ1-1; maybe TRBD1 (5 bases). This CDR3 contains 15 residues. Germline V gene lookup returns CDR1 SEHNR and CDR2 FQNEAQ (reference sequence). V was clipped by 2 bases and J by 14 bases, with 24 bases between them. The chain's CDR3 is CASSLTSGLTYRPFF. CDR3 DNA: TGTGCCAGCAGCTTAACCTCGGGACTAACCTATCGGCCCTTCTTT. The complete variable domain, with remaining parts taken from reference TRBV7-9 and TRBJ1-1, reads DTGVSQNPRHKITKRGQNVTFRCDPISEHNRLYWYRQTLGQGPEFLTYFQNEAQLEKSRLLSDRFSAERPKGSFSTLEIQRTEQGDSAMYLCASSLTSGLTYRPFFGQGTRLTVV.

V is TRBV6-6 and J is TRBJ2-7; 9 nucleotides line up with TRBD1. The junction had 5 bases not matched to a gene; V was cut back by 11 bases and J by 0 bases. The germline CDR1 and CDR2 sequences are MNHNY and SVGAGI (reference sequence). CDR3 size: 13 residues. The CDR3, as DNA: TGTGCCGCAGGACAGGGGCGCTCCTACGAGCAGTACTTC. Protein product: CAAGQGRSYEQYF.

In DNA form, the CDR3 reads TGTGCCAGCAGCGCCGGTTCGACAGGGGTGGGCGGGGAGCTGTTTTTT. Protein: CASSAGSTGVGGELFF. The rearrangement uses TRBV7-2 and TRBJ2-2, with TRBD1 matching over 8 bases. Germline V gives CDR1 SGHTA, CDR2 FQGNSA. This CDR3 has 16 amino acids. The V segment lost 5 bases and the J segment 7 bases; nucleotides outside the gene matches: 12. Drawing the rest from reference TRBV7-2 and TRBJ2-2, the complete variable domain is GAGVSQSPSNKVTEKGKDVELRCDPISGHTALYWYRQSLGQGLEFLIYFQGNSAPDKSGLPSDRFSAERTGGSVSTLTIQRTQQEDSAVYLCASSAGSTGVGGELFFGEGSRLTVL.

In DNA, the CDR3 is TGTGCCAGCAGCGGACAGGGCGATCAGCCCCAGCATTTT. Amino acid sequence: CASSGQGDQPQHF. The chain is built from TRBV5-5 and TRBJ1-5; TRBD1 matches at 8 bases. Unmatched junction bases numbered 2, after V lost 4 bases and J lost 5 bases. Germline CDR1 reads SGHKS; CDR2 reads YYEKEE (reference sequence). The CDR3 is 13 amino acids.

The V and J genes are TRBV11-1 and TRBJ2-2, with TRBD1 matching 9 bases. V shed 3 bases and J 3 bases; nucleotides not matched to a gene: 11. This CDR3 is 18 amino acids long. Germline assignment: CDR1 SGHAT and CDR2 FQDESV (reference sequence). The DNA for the CDR3 is TGTGCCAGCAGCTTTGAAGTTTACAGGGGGCAGGACACCGGGGAGCTGTTTTTT. It encodes CASSFEVYRGQDTGELFF.

The chain links TRBV4-2 to TRBJ2-5, with 9 bases that match TRBD2. The CDR3 loop spans 15 amino acids. Germline assignment: CDR1 LGHNA and CDR2 YNFKEQ. V shed 5 bases, J shed 5 bases, and the junction held 9 bases outside the gene matches. As DNA, the CDR3 is TGTGCCAGCAGCTTGGCGGGGGGGCCGTGGGAGACCCAGTACTTC. It translates to CASSLAGGPWETQYF.

This sequence joins TRBV1 and TRBJ2-5; the D call TRBD2 from the table was never checked on the DNA. TRBV1 is designated a pseudogene. The CDR3 consists of 19 residues. CDR3 in DNA: TGCACCAGCAGCCAAGATTGGGCCCTAGCGGGTTGGGCCCAAGAGACCCAGTACTTC. This sequence encodes CTSSQDWALAGWAQETQYF.

The rearrangement links TRBV6-1 to TRBJ2-2; 10 positions agree with TRBD2. This CDR3 has 14 residues. J was trimmed by 6 bases and V by 6 bases; bases with no gene match: 4. From germline, CDR1 is MNHNS and CDR2 SASEGT. CDR3: CASRSGGAAGELFF. The CDR3 coding sequence is TGTGCCAGCAGAAGCGGGGGGGCCGCCGGGGAGCTGTTTTTT.

This sequence joins TRBV30 and TRBJ1-1, with D unclear. The V end was cut by 0 bases, the J end by 7 bases, with 6 bases between. The CDR3 totals 11 residues. From germline, CDR1 is GTSNPN and CDR2 SVGIG (reference sequence). CDR3 nucleotides: TGTGCCTGGAGTGTTAGTAGTGAAGCTTTCTTT. Encoded protein: CAWSVSSEAFF.

This clone was detected only a few times. Within the sample, other DNA sequences also encode this same CDR3. This chain links TRBV10-3 with TRBJ1-3; TRBD1 aligns across 9 bases. Germline V gene lookup returns CDR1 ENHRY and CDR2 SYGVKD. V trimming: 0 bases; J trimming: 3 bases; junction bases outside the gene matches: 6. The CDR3 loop spans 17 amino acids. CDR3: CAISESTGGSSGNTIYF. The CDR3 bases are TGTGCCATCAGTGAGTCTACAGGGGGCTCCAGTGGAAACACCATATATTTT.

The chain has TRBV4-1 and TRBJ2-5; D is perhaps TRBD2 (6 bases). The germline V and J ends were trimmed by 3 bases and 4 bases, with 9 bases remaining between them. The CDR3 runs 13 residues. The V gene's germline CDR1 is MGHRA and CDR2 YSYEKL. The CDR3 loop is CASSQGGRETQYF. DNA of the CDR3: TGCGCCAGCAGCCAGGGGGGACGAGAGACCCAGTACTTC.

This clone was observed a single time. CDR3 amino acids: CASSSQETQYF. As DNA, the CDR3 is TGTGCCAGCAGCTCCCAAGAGACCCAGTACTTC. The chain carries TRBV7-2 and TRBJ2-5, with D uncertain. The length of the CDR3 is 11 residues. V lost 4 bases, J lost 1 base, and 1 base lay in between. Germline lookup yields CDR1 SGHTA and CDR2 FQGNSA.

The count of this clone is one. The chain links TRBV15 to TRBJ1-4; no firm D call. The CDR3 length is 13 residues. Germline CDR1 is LNHNV and CDR2 is YYDKDF (reference sequence). V was clipped by 8 bases and J by 7 bases, with 14 bases between them. CDR3 sequence: CATEVALGEKLFF. In nucleotides, the CDR3 is TGTGCCACCGAGGTGGCCTTGGGTGAAAAACTGTTTTTT.

The chain is built from TRBV29-1 and TRBJ2-1, with 12 bases lining up with TRBD1. The CDR3 runs 14 residues. Germline V CDR1 and CDR2: SQVTM, ANQGSEA. In DNA form, the CDR3 reads TGCAGTTCCCCGGGACAGGGGGCCGGGAATGAGCAGTTCTTC. Translating gives CSSPGQGAGNEQFF.

The chain carries TRBV11-1 and TRBJ1-1, with a tentative D call TRBD1 (5 bases). The CDR3 has 15 amino acids. Trimming removed 5 bases at V and 1 base at J, with 14 bases between. Per germline, CDR1 SGHAT and CDR2 FQDESV (reference sequence). CDR3 DNA: TGTGCCAGCAGCCTCACATATGGGGCGAACACTGAAGCTTTCTTT. This translates into CASSLTYGANTEAFF.

The V call is TRBV7-6, the J call TRBJ2-3, with no clear D. The ends were cut back, 3 bases at V and 0 bases at J, with 4 bases in the middle. This CDR3 is built from 13 residues. Germline V gene data show CDR1 as SGHVS and CDR2 as FNYEAQ. This CDR3 reads CASSFGSTDTQYF. The CDR3 nucleotides are TGTGCCAGCAGCTTTGGGAGCACAGATACGCAGTATTTT.

By share, this clone ranks as large. The V and J genes are TRBV5-1 and TRBJ2-5, with 9 positions matching TRBD1. After removal of 4 bases from V and 0 bases from J, the junction contained 4 bases not matched to a gene. The CDR3 runs to 15 residues. CDR1 is SGHRS, CDR2 YFSETQ, per germline. The CDR3 DNA is TGCGCCAGCAGCCCGGACAGGGGAGACCAAGAGACCCAGTACTTC. Its protein is CASSPDRGDQETQYF.

The V and J genes are TRBV15 and TRBJ2-2; 9 bases map to TRBD2. Germline V gene lookup returns CDR1 LNHNV and CDR2 YYDKDF (reference sequence). The CDR3 extends over 17 amino acids. Unmatched junction bases numbered 10, after V lost 3 bases and J lost 5 bases. In nucleotides, the CDR3 is TGTGCCACCAGCAGCCGGGAGGCACTAGCGGGTACCGGGGAGCTGTTTTTT. Translated: CATSSREALAGTGELFF.

The CDR3 sequence is CASRPDRGYGYTF. Here the CDR3 DNA reads TGTGCCAGCAGACCGGACAGGGGCTATGGCTACACCTTC. V gene TRBV7-2 combines with J gene TRBJ1-2; 9 nucleotides line up with TRBD1. V gave up 6 bases and J gave up 4 bases; unmatched junction bases: 3. The CDR3 sequence is 13 residues long. CDR1 SGHTA and CDR2 FQGNSA come from the germline V gene.

The chain employs TRBV5-5 and TRBJ1-2, with TRBD1 as a possible D gene (5 bases). The CDR3 covers 14 residues. Germline V gives CDR1 SGHKS, CDR2 YYEKEE (reference sequence). V dropped 2 bases and J dropped 5 bases, with 13 bases sitting between them. The CDR3 sequence: CASSLTGTAYGYTF. For the CDR3, the DNA is TGTGCCAGCAGCTTAACCGGGACGGCATATGGCTACACCTTC.

V is TRBV7-9 and J is TRBJ1-4; 10 bases map to TRBD1. Trimming cost V 0 bases and J 0 bases; bases outside gene matches: 7. The CDR3 is 19 amino acids. The V gene's germline CDR1 is SEHNR and CDR2 FQNEAQ (reference sequence). The CDR3 region is CASSLARTGGAPTNEKLFF. The CDR3 DNA reads TGTGCCAGCAGCTTAGCCCGGACAGGGGGGGCCCCAACTAATGAAAAACTGTTTTTT.

The chain carries TRBV27 and TRBJ1-2; D perhaps matches TRBD1 (6 bases). CDR1 MNHEY and CDR2 SMNVEV come from the germline V gene (reference sequence). The V end lost 5 bases, the J end lost 4 bases, and 14 bases lay between the germline ends. The CDR3 totals 14 residues. The CDR3 reads CASSIQQGGYGYTF. CDR3 bases: TGTGCCAGCAGTATACAACAGGGAGGCTATGGCTACACCTTC.

The chain has TRBV7-2 and TRBJ2-3; D gene unclear. Deletions cut 5 bases from V and 1 base from J, with 4 bases between. In germline, CDR1 is SGHTA, CDR2 FQGNSA. The CDR3 runs to 12 residues. The CDR3: CASSGGTDTQYF. CDR3 nucleotide sequence: TGTGCCAGCAGCGGAGGCACAGATACGCAGTATTTT.

The chain recombines TRBV27 with TRBJ1-1; TRBD1 agrees at 10 bases. CDR3 size: 15 residues. V lost 4 bases to trimming and J lost 3 bases; unmatched junction nucleotides: 5. Germline loops: CDR1 MNHEY, CDR2 SMNVEV (reference sequence). The CDR3 sequence is CASSSDRGLDTEAFF. The CDR3 nucleotides are TGTGCCAGCAGTTCCGACAGGGGGCTGGACACTGAAGCTTTCTTT.